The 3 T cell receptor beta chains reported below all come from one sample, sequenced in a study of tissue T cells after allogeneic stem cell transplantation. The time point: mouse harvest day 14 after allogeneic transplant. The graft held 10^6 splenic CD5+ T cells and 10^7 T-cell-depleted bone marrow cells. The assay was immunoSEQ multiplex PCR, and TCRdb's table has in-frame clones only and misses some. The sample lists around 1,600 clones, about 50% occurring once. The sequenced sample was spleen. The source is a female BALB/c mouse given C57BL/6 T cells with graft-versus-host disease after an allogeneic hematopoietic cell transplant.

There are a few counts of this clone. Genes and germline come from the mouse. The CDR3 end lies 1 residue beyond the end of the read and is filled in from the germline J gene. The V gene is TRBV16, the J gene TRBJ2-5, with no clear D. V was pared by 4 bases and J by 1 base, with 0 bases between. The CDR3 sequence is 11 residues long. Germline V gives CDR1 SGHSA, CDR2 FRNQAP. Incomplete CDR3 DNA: TGTGCAAGCAGCTACCAAGACACCCAGTAC. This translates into CASSYQDTQY. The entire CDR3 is CASSYQDTQYF.

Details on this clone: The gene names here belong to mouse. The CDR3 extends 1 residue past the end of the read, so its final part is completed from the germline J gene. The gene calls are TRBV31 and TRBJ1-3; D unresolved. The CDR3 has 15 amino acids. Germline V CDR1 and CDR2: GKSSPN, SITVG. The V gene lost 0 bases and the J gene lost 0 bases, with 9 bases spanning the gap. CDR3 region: CAWSLGIHSGNTLYF. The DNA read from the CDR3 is TGTGCCTGGAGTCTGGGCATCCATTCTGGAAATACGCTCTAT.

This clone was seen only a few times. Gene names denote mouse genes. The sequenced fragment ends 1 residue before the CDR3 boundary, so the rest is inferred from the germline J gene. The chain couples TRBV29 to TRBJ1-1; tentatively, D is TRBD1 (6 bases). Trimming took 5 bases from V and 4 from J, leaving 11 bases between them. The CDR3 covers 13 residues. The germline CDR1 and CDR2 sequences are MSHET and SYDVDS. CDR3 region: CASSAGEGTEVFF. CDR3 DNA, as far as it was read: TGTGCTAGCAGTGCAGGGGAGGGCACAGAAGTCTTC.